This T cell receptor beta chain emerged from a study of CD8+ T cells in alopecia areata. The germline gives CDR1 SGDLS, CDR2 YYNGEE. The CDR3 consists of 15 residues. The ends lost 0 bases at V and 2 bases at J; junction bases unmatched: 3. Specified treatment: oral pan-JAK inhibitor, 5-10 mg twice daily. Collection of lesional scalp punch biopsies and peripheral blood was performed in alopecia areata patients. PBMCs were stained for CD3, CD4 and CD8, and CD4+ and CD8+ T cells were sorted. This clone was seen repeatedly, ten times or more. It was cDNA, reverse transcribed from extracted RNA, that served as the sequencing template. The protocol was immunoSEQ multiplex PCR, while the TCRdb copy is restricted to in-frame clones and leaves out a portion. The table has a few hundred thousand clones, roughly two fifths seen once.

The input for sequencing was CD4+ T cells sorted from blood, taken at roughly week 30, from a patient treated with tofacitinib. The chain links TRBV9 to TRBJ1-2; 8 positions agree with TRBD1. The sequence derives from a human donor with alopecia areata. CDR3 protein: CASSVAGGLNYGYTF. The DNA for the CDR3 is TGTGCCAGCAGCGTAGCAGGGGGCTTGAACTATGGCTACACCTTC.